This T cell receptor beta chain was identified during a study of cytomegalovirus exposure and HLA in healthy donors. Study as a whole: Counted in an early data release were approximately 80 million unique TCRs from HLA-typed donors. Notes on the study in general: TCR beta sequences numbering under 20,000 were associated with HLA alleles at 0.05 false discovery rate in a later analysis.

The germline CDR1 and CDR2 sequences are SGHTS and YDEGEE. Trimming took 10 bases from V and 4 from J; bases not matched to a gene: 7. The CDR3 totals 12 residues. This clone has a handful of counts. The target antigen is unknown. PCR amplification relied on 60 Vbeta primers (plus 13 Jbeta primers). Method: immunoSEQ multiplex PCR; TCRdb's copy keeps in-frame clones and lacks some. The table lists fewer than 140,000 clones, around 70% of them singletons. The donors were healthy bone marrow donors. The V and J genes are TRBV5-8 and TRBJ1-2; 7 nucleotides match TRBD1. This receptor was identified in a boy aged 5-17 years in good health and CMV-seronegative. Material: PBMCs. CDR3 DNA: TGTGCCGTACGGACAGGCGTCTATGGCTACACCTTC. Its translation is CAVRTGVYGYTF.